These 6 T cell receptor beta chains were all obtained from the same sample, sequenced in a study of CD8+ T cells in alopecia areata. Treatment here: oral pan-JAK inhibitor, 5-10 mg twice daily. cDNA reverse transcribed from extracted RNA served as the sequencing template. Profiled with immunoSEQ multiplex PCR; TCRdb holds only in-frame clones, not every one. The sample contains roughly 73,000 clones, around 30% of which appear only once. The sample was CD8+ T cells sorted from blood, taken at week 4, from a patient treated with tofacitinib. The source of these receptors is a human donor with alopecia areata.

There are a few counts of this clone. The chain joins TRBV29-1 to TRBJ1-1; TRBD1 is a possible D gene (6 bases). The CDR3 runs 17 residues. With 0 bases removed from V and 4 bases from J, the gap between germline ends came to 21 bases. CDR1 and CDR2 (germline): SQVTM, ANQGSEA. CDR3 loop: CSVEERGAMSSGTEAFF. The CDR3 DNA follows: TGCAGCGTTGAAGAAAGGGGGGCGATGAGTTCCGGCACTGAAGCTTTCTTT.

The chain employs TRBV28 and TRBJ1-1; D unresolved. The CDR3 runs to 11 residues. Germline V gene data show CDR1 as MDHEN and CDR2 as SYDVKM. Deletions cut 5 bases from V and 6 bases from J, with 7 bases between. This CDR3 is CASSRISEAFF. In nucleotides, the CDR3 is TGTGCCAGCAGTCGAATCTCTGAAGCTTTCTTT.

V gene TRBV11-2 combines with J gene TRBJ2-3; 8 nucleotides agree with TRBD2. The CDR3 totals 15 residues. The V gene's germline CDR1 is SGHAT and CDR2 FQNNGV. Unmatched junction bases numbered 7, after V lost 5 bases and J lost 3 bases. The CDR3 loop reads CASSLAGRATDTQYF. The CDR3 DNA is TGTGCCAGCAGCCTAGCGGGTCGGGCTACAGATACGCAGTATTTT.

V and J are TRBV11-2 and TRBJ2-3; D might be TRBD2 (6 bases). The ends were cut back, 5 bases at V and 6 bases at J, with 12 bases in the middle. This CDR3 has 13 residues. Germline CDR1 is SGHAT and CDR2 is FQNNGV. As DNA, the CDR3 is TGTGCCAGCAGCCTGGGACTTTCCGATACGCAGTATTTT. Protein: CASSLGLSDTQYF. Filled out from reference TRBV11-2 and TRBJ2-3, the complete variable domain reads EAGVAQSPRYKIIEKRQSVAFWCNPISGHATLYWYQQILGQGPKLLIQFQNNGVVDDSQLPKDRFSAERLKGVDSTLKIQPAKLEDSAVYLCASSLGLSDTQYFGPGTRLTVL.

As concerns this clone: The sample holds other DNA sequences that translate to the same CDR3. J is TRBJ2-2 and V is TRBV29-1, with D possibly matching TRBD1 (5 bases). Germline lookup yields CDR1 SQVTM and CDR2 ANQGSEA. The ends were cut back, 5 bases at V and 8 bases at J, with 6 bases in the middle. CDR3 size: 10 residues. Here the CDR3 reads CSVWTGELFF. Written as DNA, the CDR3 is TGCAGCGTTTGGACAGGGGAGCTGTTTTTT.

The J gene is TRBJ2-7, the V gene TRBV29-1; 8 bases agree with TRBD1. Germline CDR1 reads SQVTM; CDR2 reads ANQGSEA. The CDR3 contains 16 residues. V gave up 4 bases and J gave up 6 bases; unmatched junction bases: 17. The CDR3, as DNA: TGCAGCGTTGTTAACCCCGGGACAGGCCACCCTGCCGAGCAGTACTTC. Protein sequence: CSVVNPGTGHPAEQYF.